These 18 T cell receptor beta chains were sequenced from one sample in a study of CD8 T cells in ankylosing spondylitis (dated by TCRdb to the late 2010s). Broader findings and caveats from the paper: Blood from ankylosing spondylitis patients appeared to be characterized by a TCR beta motif made up of several highly homologous amino acid variants.

The library was made by 5' RACE. The instrument given in TCRdb is Illumina HiSeq 2500. The raw public reads went through TCRdb reprocessing: fastp at Q25, MiXCR clone calling, in-frame beta chains kept. All rows with the same CDR3 protein become a single entry with the most common DNA and genes. This sample is represented by 650,000 to 800,000 distinct CDR3 sequences; around 19% of them were singletons. Clones ranked in the top ten supply 19% of the sample. What these receptors recognize is not known. The sequenced sample was blood, either unsorted or a sorted T cell fraction (not recorded which). Every receptor here comes from a male donor with ankylosing spondylitis.

The chain links TRBV7-3 to TRBJ2-1; the match to TRBD2 covers 8 bases. The junction had 10 bases not matched to a gene; V was cut back by 6 bases and J by 9 bases. This CDR3 region has 14 residues. CDR1 is SGHTA, CDR2 FQGTGA, per germline. As DNA, the CDR3 is TGTGCCAGCAGTCCAGAAGCGGGAGTCGGTGAGCAGTTCTTC. It translates to CASSPEAGVGEQFF.

The V and J genes are TRBV9 and TRBJ2-1; the D is unclear. The length of the CDR3 is 16 residues. CDR1 SGDLS and CDR2 YYNGEE come from the germline V gene. V was shortened by 0 bases and J by 0 bases, with 10 bases between the two germline ends. The CDR3 nucleotides are TGTGCCAGCAGCGTAGCTATGGCGAGCTCCTACAATGAGCAGTTCTTC. Protein product: CASSVAMASSYNEQFF.

The chain combines TRBV4-3 with TRBJ1-4, with 7 bases fitting TRBD1. The germline V gene encodes CDR1 LGHNA and CDR2 YSLEER. V trimming: 4 bases; J trimming: 5 bases; junction bases outside the gene matches: 7. The CDR3 runs 15 residues. The CDR3: CASSRIRDRNEKLFF. CDR3 DNA sequence: TGCGCCAGCAGCCGCATCCGGGACAGAAATGAAAAACTGTTTTTT.

The V call is TRBV28, the J call TRBJ2-7, with 10 bases identical to TRBD1. Trimming removed 6 bases from V and 2 bases from J; junction bases left unmatched: 4. Germline loops: CDR1 MDHEN, CDR2 SYDVKM. CDR3 length: 14 amino acids. The CDR3 region has the DNA TGTGCCAGCAGGCGGACAGGGGGAACCTACGAGCAGTACTTC. Translated: CASRRTGGTYEQYF.

This clonotype has just one count. This rearrangement joins TRBV4-2 to TRBJ2-7, with 7 bases identical to TRBD1. Germline CDR1 and CDR2: LGHNA and YNFKEQ. CDR3 length: 17 amino acids. Unmatched junction bases numbered 12, after V lost 1 base and J lost 3 bases. Here the CDR3 reads CASSQVVTGAFNYEQYF. In DNA form, the CDR3 reads TGTGCCAGCAGCCAAGTAGTTACAGGGGCCTTTAACTACGAGCAGTACTTC.

V usage is TRBV25-1 and J usage is TRBJ2-7; TRBD1 matches at 9 bases. The germline V gene has CDR1 MGHDK and CDR2 SYGVNS. V dropped 3 bases and J dropped 4; count of bases not matched to a gene: 10. The CDR3 contains 16 residues. The CDR3 DNA is TGTGCCAGCAGTGATCTGAAGACAGGGGGTTTATACGAGCAGTACTTC. Translation gives CASSDLKTGGLYEQYF.

The chain uses TRBV5-1 and TRBJ2-5; the D gene is possibly TRBD1 (5 bases). The CDR3 has 14 amino acids. Trimming took 6 bases from V and 1 from J, leaving 13 bases between them. Germline CDR1 and CDR2: SGHRS and YFSETQ. CDR3 protein: CASTLPGAQETQYF. CDR3 in DNA: TGCGCCAGCACTCTCCCTGGGGCCCAAGAGACCCAGTACTTC.

This chain links TRBV27 with TRBJ2-5, with D possibly matching TRBD1 (6 bases). Trimming shortened V by 5 bases and J by 4 bases, and 17 bases separated the two germline ends. The CDR3 sequence is 15 residues long. CDR1 is MNHEY and CDR2 is SMNVEV in the germline V gene (reference sequence). CDR3 region: CASSPSRAGVETQYF. The CDR3 DNA follows: TGTGCCAGCAGTCCATCCAGGGCAGGGGTAGAGACCCAGTACTTC.

The V call is TRBV24-1, the J call TRBJ2-3; D uncertain. The CDR3 length is 13 residues. The V end was cut by 4 bases, the J end by 2 bases, with 6 bases between. CDR1 is KGHDR and CDR2 is SFDVKD in the germline V gene. CDR3 loop: CATSDSLTDTQYF. CDR3 in DNA: TGTGCCACCAGTGACTCGCTCACAGATACGCAGTATTTT.

This rearrangement joins TRBV5-1 to TRBJ2-3; a weak D match, TRBD1 (7 bases). Trimming stripped 1 base from V and 0 bases from J, with 21 bases between. The CDR3 extends over 19 amino acids. CDR1 and CDR2 (germline): SGHRS, YFSETQ. Written as DNA, the CDR3 is TGCGCCAGCAGCTTGTTCCCCCCGGGCAGGGGGGTAAGCACAGATACGCAGTATTTT. This translates into CASSLFPPGRGVSTDTQYF.

The genes are TRBV12-3 or TRBV12-4 and TRBJ1-2; D possibly corresponds to TRBD1 (6 bases). CDR3 length: 13 residues. The V end lost 6 bases, the J end lost 8 bases, and 16 bases lay between the germline ends. The DNA of the CDR3 is TGTGCCAGCAGAACCTCAGGGGCGCGAGGCTACACCTTC. Translation: CASRTSGARGYTF.

The chain links TRBV27 to TRBJ2-1; D remains ambiguous. Germline assignment: CDR1 MNHEY and CDR2 SMNVEV (reference sequence). This CDR3 spans 15 amino acids. Deletions cut 3 bases from V and 8 bases from J, with 17 bases between. The CDR3 protein is CASSFMAGLMDEQFF. CDR3 DNA sequence: TGTGCCAGCAGTTTTATGGCCGGCCTCATGGATGAGCAGTTCTTC.

This clonotype was seen many times. The rearrangement uses TRBV7-2 and TRBJ2-5; 12 bases are a match to TRBD2. CDR3 size: 16 residues. The V gene's germline CDR1 is SGHTA and CDR2 FQGNSA. V was pared by 5 bases and J by 1 base, with 5 bases of the junction left unmatched. CDR3 bases: TGTGCCAGCAGCCCCCAGACTAGCGGGGGCCAAGAGACCCAGTACTTC. This gives the protein CASSPQTSGGQETQYF.

The chain has TRBV6-5 and TRBJ1-5; unclear D gene. Trimming took 2 bases from V and 7 from J, leaving 9 bases between them. The CDR3 sequence is 13 residues long. CDR1 and CDR2 (germline): MNHEY, SVGAGI. This CDR3 reads CASSYEEGQPQHF. The DNA for the CDR3 is TGTGCCAGCAGTTACGAGGAGGGCCAGCCCCAGCATTTT.

The chain has TRBV27 and TRBJ1-2; D gene uncertain. The CDR3 runs 14 residues. V was trimmed by 3 bases and J by 8 bases, leaving 16 bases between them. CDR1 is MNHEY, CDR2 SMNVEV, per germline (reference sequence). The DNA of the CDR3 is TGTGCCAGCAGTTTCAAGTTGGGAGTCTGGGGCTACACCTTC. It translates to CASSFKLGVWGYTF.

This clonotype was detected a few times. This chain links TRBV18 with TRBJ2-6; a possible D gene is TRBD2 (6 bases). The V end was cut by 3 bases, the J end by 0 bases, with 15 bases between. The CDR3 spans 18 residues. CDR1 is KGHSH, CDR2 LQKENI, per germline. This chain's CDR3 is CASSPMQGGSSGANVLTF. CDR3 bases: TGTGCCAGCTCACCGATGCAGGGAGGTTCCTCTGGGGCCAACGTCCTGACTTTC.

This clonotype was detected ten times or more. V usage is TRBV7-2 and J usage is TRBJ2-7, with D maybe TRBD1 (6 bases). Looked up from germline, CDR1 is SGHTA and CDR2 is FQGNSA. Trimming shortened V by 5 bases and J by 4 bases, and 18 bases separated the two germline ends. The CDR3 runs 15 residues. The CDR3 sequence is CASSVQGSTLYEQYF. CDR3 DNA sequence: TGTGCCAGCAGCGTCCAGGGGTCTACGCTTTACGAGCAGTACTTC.

The chain combines TRBV10-3 with TRBJ1-5; D is ambiguous. The V end lost 0 bases, the J end lost 4 bases, and 4 bases lay between the germline ends. The length of the CDR3 is 13 residues. CDR1 is ENHRY and CDR2 is SYGVKD in the germline V gene. CDR3 sequence (DNA): TGTGCCATCAGTGAGTCCCCTAATCAGCCCCAGCATTTT. Protein product: CAISESPNQPQHF.